The TCR beta chain under discussion was sequenced for a study of beta chain features in type 1 diabetes. Study-wide context: All samples yielded roughly 100 million examined sorted cells.

V lost 3 bases and J lost 5, with 25 bases in between. This CDR3 is 17 amino acids long. Germline values: CDR1 GTSNPN, CDR2 SVGIG (reference sequence). A CD45RO/CCR7/CD25/CD127/CD95/CD27 panel sorted naive, central memory, regulatory and stem cell-like memory CD4+ cells. Sequenced material consisted of expressed TCRB transcripts (all of the isolated RNA was reverse transcribed). Data came from immunoSEQ multiplex PCR; TCRdb stores just in-frame clones and leaves some out. Of more than 150,000 clones listed, 7% to 10% are singletons. Points from the study as a whole: For type 1 diabetes patients, VDJ junctions showed fewer insertions and more deletions.

The table lists this clone with a count of one. The antigen is unknown. The rearrangement joins TRBV30 to TRBJ1-2; D gene unclear. This TCR was recovered from a woman aged 18-35 years in good health. Sequencing used central memory CD4+ T cells from blood. The CDR3 loop reads CAWSEAASRGRGYGYTF. The CDR3 coding sequence is TGTGCCTGGAGCGAAGCCGCCTCCCGGGGTCGGGGTTATGGCTACACCTTC.